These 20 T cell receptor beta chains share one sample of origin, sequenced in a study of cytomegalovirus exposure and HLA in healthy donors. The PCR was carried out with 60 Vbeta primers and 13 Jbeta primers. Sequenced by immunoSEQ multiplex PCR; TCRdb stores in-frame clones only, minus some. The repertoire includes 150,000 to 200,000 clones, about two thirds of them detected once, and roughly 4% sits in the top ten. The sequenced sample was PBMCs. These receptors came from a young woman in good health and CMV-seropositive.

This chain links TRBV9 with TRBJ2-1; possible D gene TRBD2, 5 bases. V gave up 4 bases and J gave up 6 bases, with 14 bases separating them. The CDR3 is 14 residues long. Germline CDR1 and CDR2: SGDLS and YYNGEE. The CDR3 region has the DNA TGTGCCAGCAGCAAACTAGAACTGATCAATGAGCAGTTCTTC. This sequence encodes CASSKLELINEQFF.

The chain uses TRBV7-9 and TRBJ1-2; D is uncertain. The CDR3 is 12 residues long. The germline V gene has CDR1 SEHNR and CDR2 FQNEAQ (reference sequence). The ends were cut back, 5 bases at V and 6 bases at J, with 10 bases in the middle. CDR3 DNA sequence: TGTGCCAGCAGCCCGCCTGGAGATGGCTACACCTTC. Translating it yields CASSPPGDGYTF.

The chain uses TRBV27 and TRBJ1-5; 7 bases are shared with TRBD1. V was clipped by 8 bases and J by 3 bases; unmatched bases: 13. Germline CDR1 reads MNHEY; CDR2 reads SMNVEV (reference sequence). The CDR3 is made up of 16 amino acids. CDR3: CASRNRGLGYNQPQHF. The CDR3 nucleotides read TGTGCCAGCCGAAACAGGGGACTGGGCTACAATCAGCCCCAGCATTTT.

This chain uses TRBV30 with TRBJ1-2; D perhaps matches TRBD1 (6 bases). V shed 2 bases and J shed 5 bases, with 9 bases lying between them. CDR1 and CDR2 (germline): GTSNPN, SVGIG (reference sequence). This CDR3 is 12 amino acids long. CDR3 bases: TGTGCCTGGAGTAGCACAGGGTATGGCTACACCTTC. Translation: CAWSSTGYGYTF. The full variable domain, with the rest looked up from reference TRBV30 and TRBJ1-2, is SQTIHQWPATLVQPVGSPLSLECTVEGTSNPNLYWYRQAAGRGLQLLFYSVGIGQISSEVPQNLSASRPQDRQFILSSKKLLLSDSGFYLCAWSSTGYGYTFGSGTRLTVV.

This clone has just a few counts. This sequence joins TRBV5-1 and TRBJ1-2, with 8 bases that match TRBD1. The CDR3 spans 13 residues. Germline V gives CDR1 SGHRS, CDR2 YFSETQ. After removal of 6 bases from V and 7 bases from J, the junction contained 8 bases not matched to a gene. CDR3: CASTTDRARGYTF. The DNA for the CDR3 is TGCGCCAGCACCACGGACAGGGCGCGTGGCTACACCTTC.

CDR3 region: CASSPREGNTEAFF. CDR3 DNA: TGTGCCAGCAGCCCAAGGGAGGGGAACACTGAAGCTTTCTTT. V and J are TRBV5-4 and TRBJ1-1; D uncertain. With 4 bases removed from V and 1 base from J, the gap between germline ends came to 11 bases. Germline V gene data show CDR1 as SGHNT and CDR2 as YYREEE (reference sequence). There are 14 residues in the CDR3.

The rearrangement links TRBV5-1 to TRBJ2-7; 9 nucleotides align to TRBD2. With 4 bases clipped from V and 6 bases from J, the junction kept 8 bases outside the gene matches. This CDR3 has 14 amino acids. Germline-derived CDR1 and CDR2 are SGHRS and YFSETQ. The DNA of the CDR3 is TGCGCCAGCAGCCGCGCCGGGACTAGCAGCGAGCAGTACTTC. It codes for CASSRAGTSSEQYF.

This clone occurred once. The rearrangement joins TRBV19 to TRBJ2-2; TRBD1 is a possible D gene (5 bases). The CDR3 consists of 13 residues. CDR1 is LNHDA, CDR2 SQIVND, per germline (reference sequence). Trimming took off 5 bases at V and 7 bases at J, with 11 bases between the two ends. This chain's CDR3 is CASSWDRGGELFF. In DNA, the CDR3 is TGTGCCAGTAGTTGGGATAGGGGCGGGGAGCTGTTTTTT.

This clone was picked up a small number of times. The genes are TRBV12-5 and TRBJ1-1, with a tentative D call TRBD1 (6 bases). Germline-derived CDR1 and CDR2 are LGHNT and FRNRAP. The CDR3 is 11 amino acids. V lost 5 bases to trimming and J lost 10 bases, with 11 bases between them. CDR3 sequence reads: CASGLQGVAFF. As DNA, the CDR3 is TGTGCTAGTGGTCTACAGGGCGTAGCTTTCTTT.

The CDR3 coding sequence is TGTGCCACCAGCAGCCAGGTTAACTATGGCTACACCTTC. Amino acid sequence: CATSSQVNYGYTF. The V call is TRBV15, the J call TRBJ1-2; D unclear. With 3 bases removed from V and 1 base from J, the gap between germline ends came to 6 bases. Germline V gives CDR1 LNHNV, CDR2 YYDKDF (reference sequence). This CDR3 comprises 13 residues.

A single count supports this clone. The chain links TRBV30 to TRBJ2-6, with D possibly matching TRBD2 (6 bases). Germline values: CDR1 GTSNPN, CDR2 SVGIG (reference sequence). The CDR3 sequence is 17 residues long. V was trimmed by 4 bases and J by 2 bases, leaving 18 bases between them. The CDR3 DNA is TGTGCCTGGATCGTCGGGAGAGGGTTGACTGGGGCCAACGTCCTGACTTTC. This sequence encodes CAWIVGRGLTGANVLTF.

The DNA of the CDR3 is TGTGCCACCAGCAGAGAGCGGGGGCAAGATTATGGCTACACCTTC. This translates into CATSRERGQDYGYTF. This chain connects TRBV15 to TRBJ1-2; TRBD1 is a possible D gene (6 bases). The CDR3 is 15 residues long. Germline values: CDR1 LNHNV, CDR2 YYDKDF (reference sequence). Trimming pared 0 bases from V and 5 bases from J, leaving 13 bases between.

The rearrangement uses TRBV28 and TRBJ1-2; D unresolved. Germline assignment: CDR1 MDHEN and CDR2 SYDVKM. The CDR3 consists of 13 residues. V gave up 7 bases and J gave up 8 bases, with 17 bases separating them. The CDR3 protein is CASNREVVGGYTF. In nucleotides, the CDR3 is TGTGCCAGCAACCGGGAGGTAGTAGGAGGCTACACCTTC.

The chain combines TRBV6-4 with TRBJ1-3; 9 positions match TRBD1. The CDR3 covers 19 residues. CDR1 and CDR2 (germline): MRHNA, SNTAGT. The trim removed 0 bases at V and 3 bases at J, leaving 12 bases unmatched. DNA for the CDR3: TGTGCCAGCAGTGACTCAGGGACAGGGCCATCAAACAGTGGAAACACCATATATTTT. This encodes CASSDSGTGPSNSGNTIYF.

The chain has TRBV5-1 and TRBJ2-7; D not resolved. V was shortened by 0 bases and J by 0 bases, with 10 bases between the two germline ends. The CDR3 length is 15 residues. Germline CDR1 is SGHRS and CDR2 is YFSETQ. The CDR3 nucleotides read TGCGCCAGCAGCTTGGCCTCACAGCTCTCCTACGAGCAGTACTTC. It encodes CASSLASQLSYEQYF.

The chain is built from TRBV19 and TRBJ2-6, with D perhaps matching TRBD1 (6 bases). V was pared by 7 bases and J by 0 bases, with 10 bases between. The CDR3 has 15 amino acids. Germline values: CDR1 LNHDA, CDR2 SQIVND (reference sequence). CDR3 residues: CASNRQDSGANVLTF. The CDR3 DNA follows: TGTGCCAGTAATAGACAGGACTCTGGGGCCAACGTCCTGACTTTC.

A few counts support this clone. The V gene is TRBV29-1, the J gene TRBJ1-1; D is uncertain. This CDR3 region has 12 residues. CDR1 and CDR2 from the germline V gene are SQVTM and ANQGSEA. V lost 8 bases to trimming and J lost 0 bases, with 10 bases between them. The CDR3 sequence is CSSRVLNTEAFF. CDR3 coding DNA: TGCAGCTCCCGGGTTCTGAACACTGAAGCTTTCTTT.

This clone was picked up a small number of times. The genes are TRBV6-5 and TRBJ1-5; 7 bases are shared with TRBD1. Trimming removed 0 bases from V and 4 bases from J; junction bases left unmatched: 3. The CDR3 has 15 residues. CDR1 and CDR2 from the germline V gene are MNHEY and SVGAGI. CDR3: CASSYSGTANQPQHF. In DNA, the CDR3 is TGTGCCAGCAGTTACTCGGGGACAGCTAATCAGCCCCAGCATTTT.

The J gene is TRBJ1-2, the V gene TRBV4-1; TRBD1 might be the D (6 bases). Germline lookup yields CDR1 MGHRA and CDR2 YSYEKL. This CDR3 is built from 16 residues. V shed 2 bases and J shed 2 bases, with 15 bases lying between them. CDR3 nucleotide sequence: TGCGCCAGCAGCCAACTTGACAGGAGACGGAACTATGGCTACACCTTC. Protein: CASSQLDRRRNYGYTF.

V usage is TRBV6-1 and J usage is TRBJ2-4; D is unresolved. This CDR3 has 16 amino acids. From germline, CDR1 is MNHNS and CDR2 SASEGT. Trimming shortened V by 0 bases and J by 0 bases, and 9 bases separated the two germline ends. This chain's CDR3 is CASSEATVVAKNIQYF. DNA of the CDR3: TGTGCCAGCAGTGAAGCCACAGTGGTAGCCAAAAACATTCAGTACTTC.